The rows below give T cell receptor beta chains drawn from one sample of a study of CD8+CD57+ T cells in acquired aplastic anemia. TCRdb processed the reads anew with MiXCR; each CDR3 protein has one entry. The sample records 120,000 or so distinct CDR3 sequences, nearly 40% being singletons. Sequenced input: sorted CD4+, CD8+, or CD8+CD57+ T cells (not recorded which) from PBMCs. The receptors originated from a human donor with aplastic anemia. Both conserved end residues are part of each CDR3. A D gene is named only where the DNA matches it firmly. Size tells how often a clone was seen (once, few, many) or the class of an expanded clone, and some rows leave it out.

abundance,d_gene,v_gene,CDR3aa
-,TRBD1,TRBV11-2,CASSGTGTGYNNEQFF
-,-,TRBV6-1,CASIRDRTDTQYF
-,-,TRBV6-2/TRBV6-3,CASSSRGGVEHSPLHF
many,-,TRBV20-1,CSVPGHPNEQFF
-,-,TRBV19,CASSIEGTGANVLTF
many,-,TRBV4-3,CASSDSGAGNEKLFF
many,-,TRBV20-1,CSARETGRGNYGYTF
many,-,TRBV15,CATSRGRQQETQYF
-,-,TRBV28,CASSPRDPWGGYTF
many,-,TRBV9,CASSVGGGSPLHF
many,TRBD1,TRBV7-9,CASSIGQGEATQYF
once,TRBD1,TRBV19,CASTGQAGQPQHF
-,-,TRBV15,CATSGDLFLADTQYF
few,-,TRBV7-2,CASSTGWSPYEQYF
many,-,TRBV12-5,CASGLVHVGGALHF
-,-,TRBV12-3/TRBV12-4,CASSINTLSEQYF
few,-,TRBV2,CASRSIGNTIYF
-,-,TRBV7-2,CASSGQGRGYTF
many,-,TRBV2,CASLTTNTGELFF
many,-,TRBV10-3,CAISESTLAGFTDTQYF
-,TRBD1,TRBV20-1,CSARTGTGDYGYTF
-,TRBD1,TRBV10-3,CAIRAPGQGIEGYTF
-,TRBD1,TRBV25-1,CASSHTTGTGGSRSTNEKLFF
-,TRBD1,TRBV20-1,CSARVGAGGNNSPLHF
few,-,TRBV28,CASRRSKVSYEQYF
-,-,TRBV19,CASTSEGSGANVLTF
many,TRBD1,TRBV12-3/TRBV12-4,CASSPTRTGNSPLHF
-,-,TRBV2,CASGRQSYEQYF
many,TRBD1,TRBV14,CASSLRTGDGYAF
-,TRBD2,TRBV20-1,CSASIPKVLAGVRNEQFF
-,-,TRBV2,CASSEAPDTQYF
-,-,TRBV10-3,CAISEPGTVTDTQYF
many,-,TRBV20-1,CSAGTDSPNQPQHF
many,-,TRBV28,CASTLGAEKQPQHF
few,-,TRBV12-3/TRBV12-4,CASSLSGTLGNTIYF
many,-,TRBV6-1,CASSPNQAPYGYTF